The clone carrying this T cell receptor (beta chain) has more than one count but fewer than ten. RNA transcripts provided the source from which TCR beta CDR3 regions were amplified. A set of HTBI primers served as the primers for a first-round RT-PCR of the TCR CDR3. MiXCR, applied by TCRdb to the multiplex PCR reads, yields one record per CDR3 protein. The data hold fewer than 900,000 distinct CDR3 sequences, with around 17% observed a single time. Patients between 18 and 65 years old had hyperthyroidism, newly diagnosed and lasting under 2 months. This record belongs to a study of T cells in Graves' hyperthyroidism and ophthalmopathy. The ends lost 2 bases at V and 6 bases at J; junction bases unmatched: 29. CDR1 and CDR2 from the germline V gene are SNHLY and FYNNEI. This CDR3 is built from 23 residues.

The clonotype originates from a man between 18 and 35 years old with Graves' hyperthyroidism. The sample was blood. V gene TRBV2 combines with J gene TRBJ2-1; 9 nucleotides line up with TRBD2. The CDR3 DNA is TGTGCCAGCAGTGAAACTTACACGGGGGCTAGGTCTAGCGGGGACCCACAGTCCAATGAGCAGTTCTTC. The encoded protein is CASSETYTGARSSGDPQSNEQFF.